This is a list of T cell receptor beta chains from one sample in a study of blood T cell repertoires in COVID-19. Data came from immunoSEQ multiplex PCR; TCRdb stores just in-frame clones and leaves some out. The sample yields roughly 400,000 clones, 85% to 90% seen once. The specimen sequenced was PBMCs or T cells enriched from blood (not recorded which). The receptors were gathered from a man aged 25 to 40 who had recovered from COVID-19. The CDR3 runs from the conserved cysteine through the conserved F or W. A D gene is named only where the DNA matches it firmly. Clone size is stated in some rows and not others, as once, few, many or a class when expanded.

NA TRBJ2-1 NA TRBV3-1/TRBV3-2 TGTGCCAGCAGCCACTCTGGGACACGGGTCGAGCAGTTCTTC CASSHSGTRVEQFF
NA TRBJ1-3 NA TRBV3-1/TRBV3-2 TGTGCCAGCAGCCCCGGACTGAACACCATATATTTT CASSPGLNTIYF
NA TRBJ2-1 TRBD1 TRBV7-2 TGTGCCAGCAGCACCGGACAGGGTAGATACAATGAGCAGTTCTTC CASSTGQGRYNEQFF
NA TRBJ2-1 NA TRBV3-1/TRBV3-2 TGTGCCAGCAGCCAAGATCTGGTCAGTTACAATGAGCAGTTCTTC CASSQDLVSYNEQFF
NA TRBJ2-3 NA TRBV19 TGTGCCAGTAGTATAGCGGGCGGGGTAAGCACAGATACGCAGTATTTT CASSIAGGVSTDTQYF
NA TRBJ1-3 NA TRBV5-1 TGCGCCAGCAGCTTAGACAGCTTCTCCGGAAACACCATATATTTT CASSLDSFSGNTIYF
NA TRBJ2-1 TRBD1 TRBV7-9 TGTGCCAGCAGCTCCAACCCGACAGGGTCGGCCTCCAGGGAGCAGTTCTTC CASSSNPTGSASREQFF
NA TRBJ1-3 NA TRBV28 TGTGCCAGCAGCGGACTCAAGGGAGCCCCTGCTGGAAACACCATATATTTT CASSGLKGAPAGNTIYF
NA TRBJ1-4 NA TRBV6-1 TGTGCCAGCAGTGATGGTCTGACCACGGGTCAGTTTTTT CASSDGLTTGQFF
few TRBJ2-7 NA TRBV10-3 TGTGCCATCAGAAGACAGGAGCCCTACGAGCAGTACTTC CAIRRQEPYEQYF
NA TRBJ1-1 TRBD1 TRBV30 TGTGCCTGGAGTAGTACAGGGGATACTGAAGCTTTCTTT CAWSSTGDTEAFF
NA TRBJ2-3 NA TRBV12-5 TGTGCTAGTGCTCGGGGGGCTAGCGGAGGCACAGATACGCAGTATTTT CASARGASGGTDTQYF
once TRBJ2-2 NA TRBV3-1/TRBV3-2 TGTGCCAGCAGCCAAGAATGGAGCGGGGAGCTGTTTTTT CASSQEWSGELFF
NA TRBJ2-1 NA TRBV28 TGTGCCAGCAGTTCCCCTGATAAGCGGGCATCCTACAATGAGCAGTTCTTC CASSSPDKRASYNEQFF
NA TRBJ1-4 TRBD1 TRBV5-1 TGCGCCAGCAGCTTGATGGGACAGGGGGTTAATGAAAAACTGTTTTTT CASSLMGQGVNEKLFF
once TRBJ2-7 TRBD2 TRBV19 TGTGCCAGTAGTAAAAAGCGGGACGGCACCTACGAGCAGTACTTC CASSKKRDGTYEQYF
NA TRBJ2-2 NA TRBV10-1 TGCGCCAGCAGTGATACAGGGTTTATCGGCGGGGAGCTGTTTTTT CASSDTGFIGGELFF
once TRBJ2-1 NA TRBV7-9 TGTGCCAGCAGCTCTAGGGAGGTTGAGCAGTTCTTC CASSSREVEQFF
NA TRBJ1-1 NA TRBV6-5 TGTGCCAGCCCGCCAGGGGTGGACACTGAAGCTTTCTTT CASPPGVDTEAFF
NA TRBJ2-2 NA TRBV5-6 TGTGCCAGCAGCTCCCCCTCAGGGGTCCCCGGGGAGCTGTTTTTT CASSSPSGVPGELFF
NA TRBJ2-3 TRBD2 TRBV29-1 TGCAGCGTTGCCCCTGAGGGACTAGCGGCCACAGATACGCAGTATTTT CSVAPEGLAATDTQYF
NA TRBJ1-1 NA TRBV10-3 TGTGCCATCACAGGACAACAGTCAGGGACTGAAGCTTTCTTT CAITGQQSGTEAFF
NA TRBJ2-2 TRBD2 TRBV4-1 TGCGCCAGCAGCCCGCAGACCGGGACTAGCGGGATCGGGGAGCTGTTTTTT CASSPQTGTSGIGELFF
NA TRBJ2-3 TRBD1 TRBV12-3/TRBV12-4 TGTGCCAGCTGGACAGGGAACACAGATACGCAGTATTTT CASWTGNTDTQYF